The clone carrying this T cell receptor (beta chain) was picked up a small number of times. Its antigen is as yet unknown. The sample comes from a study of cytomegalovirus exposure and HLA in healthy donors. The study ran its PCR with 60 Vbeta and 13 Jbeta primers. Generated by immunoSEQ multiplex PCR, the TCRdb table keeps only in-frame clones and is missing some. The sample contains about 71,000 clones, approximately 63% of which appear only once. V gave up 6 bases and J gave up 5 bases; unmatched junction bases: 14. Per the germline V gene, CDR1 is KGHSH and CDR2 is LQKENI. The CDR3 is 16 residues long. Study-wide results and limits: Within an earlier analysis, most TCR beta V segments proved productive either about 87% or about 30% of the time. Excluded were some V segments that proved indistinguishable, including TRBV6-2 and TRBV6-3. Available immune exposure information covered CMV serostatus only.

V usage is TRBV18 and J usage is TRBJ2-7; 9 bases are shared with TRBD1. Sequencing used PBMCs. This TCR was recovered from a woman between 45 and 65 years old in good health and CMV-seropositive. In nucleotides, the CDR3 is TGTGCCAGCTCCTCCTCTGCCGACAGGGGGACCCACGAGCAGTACTTC. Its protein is CASSSSADRGTHEQYF.